The 30 T cell receptor beta chains below were found in one sample sequenced in a study of blood T cell repertoires in COVID-19. Sequenced by immunoSEQ multiplex PCR; TCRdb stores in-frame clones only, minus some. The table has approximately 210,000 clones, approximately 80% seen once. The sequenced sample consisted of peripheral blood. These TCRs come from a woman of 80 years or more with COVID-19, enrolled during active disease.

This chain links TRBV27 with TRBJ2-7, with a weak D call TRBD1 (5 bases). V dropped 2 bases and J dropped 4 bases, with 15 bases sitting between them. Per germline, CDR1 MNHEY and CDR2 SMNVEV (reference sequence). The CDR3 is 15 amino acids. CDR3 bases: TGTGCCAGCAGTTTAGCGGCCAGGGCAAGTTACGAGCAGTACTTC. The encoded protein is CASSLAARASYEQYF.

This rearrangement joins TRBV5-5 to TRBJ1-2; D is perhaps TRBD1 (5 bases). Trimming took 4 bases from V and 5 from J, leaving 12 bases between them. Germline CDR1 and CDR2: SGHKS and YYEKEE (reference sequence). The CDR3 length is 13 residues. The DNA of the CDR3 is TGTGCCAGCAGCACTCGGGGGGAGTATGGCTACACCTTC. Its protein product is CASSTRGEYGYTF.

V usage is TRBV27 and J usage is TRBJ2-5; D call uncertain. The CDR3 loop spans 14 amino acids. The V end lost 5 bases, the J end lost 2 bases, and 12 bases lay between the germline ends. Per germline, CDR1 MNHEY and CDR2 SMNVEV (reference sequence). The chain's CDR3 is CASSAVGVQETQYF. CDR3 DNA: TGTGCCAGCAGTGCGGTCGGAGTACAAGAGACCCAGTACTTC.

The chain joins TRBV3-1 (or the pseudogene TRBV3-2) to TRBJ1-1; D gene ambiguous. V was shortened by 2 bases and J by 4 bases, with 14 bases between the two germline ends. Germline values: CDR1 LGHDT, CDR2 YNNKEL (reference sequence). The CDR3 runs to 15 residues. In DNA form, the CDR3 reads TGTGCCAGCAGCCAAAGGTGGGCCGCGGGCACTGAAGCTTTCTTT. Residues: CASSQRWAAGTEAFF.

V and J are TRBV24-1 and TRBJ1-2; 8 bases map to TRBD1. Germline values: CDR1 KGHDR, CDR2 SFDVKD. J lost 4 bases, V lost 9 bases, and 12 bases had no gene match. The CDR3 is made up of 15 amino acids. Written as DNA, the CDR3 is TGTGCCACCCCCAACCACAGGGGGAGAGGCTATGGCTACACCTTC. Translating it yields CATPNHRGRGYGYTF.

The chain recombines TRBV4-1 with TRBJ1-5, with 7 bases identical to TRBD1. The V gene's germline CDR1 is MGHRA and CDR2 YSYEKL. With V trimmed by 3 bases and J by 3 bases, 5 bases remained unmatched. This CDR3 has 15 residues. CDR3 protein: CASSQTKGANQPQHF. For the CDR3, the DNA is TGCGCCAGCAGCCAGACCAAGGGGGCCAATCAGCCCCAGCATTTT.

V usage is TRBV7-8 and J usage is TRBJ1-1, with 7 bases matching TRBD1. V gave up 2 bases and J gave up 5 bases; unmatched junction bases: 5. The germline gives CDR1 SGHVS, CDR2 FQNEAQ. The CDR3 spans 14 residues. CDR3: CASSLNQGDTEAFF. The CDR3, as DNA: TGTGCCAGCAGCTTAAATCAGGGGGATACTGAAGCTTTCTTT.

This chain connects TRBV5-1 to TRBJ2-7, with 8 bases fitting TRBD1. V trimming: 3 bases; J trimming: 6 bases; junction bases outside the gene matches: 8. CDR3 length: 14 residues. Looked up from germline, CDR1 is SGHRS and CDR2 is YFSETQ. The CDR3 loop reads CASSWGQAPSEQYF. The CDR3, as DNA: TGCGCCAGCAGCTGGGGACAGGCTCCTTCCGAGCAGTACTTC.

CDR3 loop: CASSVLWPEDGYTF. For the CDR3, the DNA is TGTGCCAGCAGCGTATTGTGGCCAGAGGATGGCTACACCTTC. J is TRBJ1-2 and V is TRBV9, with D unresolved. The CDR3 contains 14 residues. Per the germline V gene, CDR1 is SGDLS and CDR2 is YYNGEE. The V end lost 1 base, the J end lost 6 bases, and 13 bases lay between the germline ends.

This chain uses TRBV3-1 (or the pseudogene TRBV3-2) with TRBJ1-2, with a tentative D call TRBD1 (5 bases). Trimming removed 0 bases at V and 7 bases at J, with 6 bases between. This CDR3 region has 12 residues. Germline V CDR1 and CDR2: LGHDT, YNNKEL (reference sequence). This CDR3 is CASSQDQGGYTF. The CDR3 nucleotides are TGTGCCAGCAGCCAAGATCAGGGTGGCTACACCTTC.

V and J are TRBV2 and TRBJ2-7; TRBD1 matches 7 bases. The CDR3 covers 17 residues. V was pared by 7 bases and J by 7 bases, with 22 bases of the junction left unmatched. Germline CDR1 reads SNHLY; CDR2 reads FYNNEI. CDR3 sequence reads: CASKSLTGDRPSGEQYF. The CDR3 DNA reads as TGTGCCAGCAAGTCTCTGACTGGGGACAGACCCTCCGGGGAGCAGTACTTC.

The chain recombines TRBV2 with TRBJ1-5; TRBD1 is a possible D gene (6 bases). The V and J ends lost 6 bases and 5 bases respectively, with 14 bases between them. This CDR3 contains 14 residues. The germline V gene encodes CDR1 SNHLY and CDR2 FYNNEI. The CDR3 protein is CASSFDRSDQPQHF. The DNA for the CDR3 is TGTGCCAGCAGCTTTGACAGGAGTGATCAGCCCCAGCATTTT. The full variable domain, its missing parts supplied by reference TRBV2 and TRBJ1-5, is EPEVTQTPSHQVTQMGQEVILRCVPISNHLYFYWYRQILGQKVEFLVSFYNNEISEKSEIFDDQFSVERPDGSNFTLKIRSTKLEDSAMYFCASSFDRSDQPQHFGDGTRLSIL.

This clone was observed once. V usage is TRBV5-5 and J usage is TRBJ1-4; 8 nucleotides match TRBD1. The CDR3 sequence is 16 residues long. Germline loops: CDR1 SGHKS, CDR2 YYEKEE (reference sequence). Trimming removed 3 bases from V and 0 bases from J; junction bases left unmatched: 4. As DNA, the CDR3 is TGTGCCAGCAGCTCCGAGACAGGGGCAACTAATGAAAAACTGTTTTTT. The encoded protein is CASSSETGATNEKLFF.

The rearrangement joins TRBV5-5 to TRBJ1-2; D unclear. CDR3 size: 13 residues. Germline-derived CDR1 and CDR2 are SGHKS and YYEKEE (reference sequence). Trimming took 0 bases from V and 7 from J, leaving 10 bases between them. The CDR3 DNA sequence: TGTGCCAGCAGCTTGGGGATGGAGTCTGGCTACACCTTC. It codes for CASSLGMESGYTF.

The chain recombines TRBV10-3 with TRBJ2-7; TRBD2 matches 7 bases. The CDR3 covers 12 residues. V lost 7 bases and J lost 6; bases outside the gene matches: 6. The germline gives CDR1 ENHRY, CDR2 SYGVKD. CDR3 region: CAIKGLEGEQYF. CDR3 in DNA: TGTGCCATCAAAGGACTAGAGGGCGAGCAGTACTTC.

The chain links TRBV2 to TRBJ1-2, with 7 positions matching TRBD1. The CDR3 is made up of 15 amino acids. V gave up 6 bases and J gave up 9 bases; unmatched junction bases: 16. Germline V gives CDR1 SNHLY, CDR2 FYNNEI. The CDR3 DNA reads TGTGCCAGCAGCCGGGACAGCGCTCCTGGTCGGAGCTACACCTTC. Translating gives CASSRDSAPGRSYTF.

The chain joins TRBV19 to TRBJ1-1, with D perhaps TRBD1 (5 bases). This CDR3 contains 16 residues. Germline CDR1 LNHDA, CDR2 SQIVND (reference sequence). V lost 3 bases and J 1 base, leaving 15 bases between the germline ends. The CDR3 protein is CASSIIFGQGNTEAFF. CDR3 DNA sequence: TGTGCCAGTAGTATCATATTTGGGCAGGGGAACACTGAAGCTTTCTTT.

The chain carries TRBV2 and TRBJ2-3, with D perhaps TRBD2 (6 bases). The V end lost 7 bases, the J end lost 0 bases, and 17 bases lay between the germline ends. Germline CDR1 SNHLY, CDR2 FYNNEI. The CDR3 has 16 residues. CDR3 coding DNA: TGTGCCAGCAAGCTACAGTCCGGACTAAGCACAGATACGCAGTATTTT. Its protein is CASKLQSGLSTDTQYF.

This chain uses TRBV3-1 (or the pseudogene TRBV3-2) with TRBJ1-2; TRBD1 is a possible D gene (6 bases). There are 15 residues in the CDR3. V lost 1 base and J 2 bases, leaving 11 bases between the germline ends. Germline assignment: CDR1 LGHDT and CDR2 YNNKEL (reference sequence). The CDR3 DNA is TGTGCCAGCAGCCAAGGTGGAGGACAGAACTATGGCTACACCTTC. It is translated as CASSQGGGQNYGYTF.

This clone was seen only a few times. The V and J genes are TRBV5-6 and TRBJ2-6, with 7 nucleotides matching TRBD1. Per the germline V gene, CDR1 is SGHDT and CDR2 is YYEEEE. V shed 4 bases and J 0 bases; nucleotides not matched to a gene: 7. CDR3 length: 17 amino acids. The CDR3 nucleotides are TGTGCCAGCAGCAAAAGGGACAGTAGCTCTGGGGCCAACGTCCTGACTTTC. It specifies CASSKRDSSSGANVLTF. The whole variable domain, remainder taken from reference TRBV5-6 and TRBJ2-6, is DAGVTQSPTHLIKTRGQQVTLRCSPKSGHDTVSWYQQALGQGPQFIFQYYEEEERQRGNFPDRFSGHQFPNYSSELNVNALLLGDSALYLCASSKRDSSSGANVLTFGAGSRLTVL.

The chain employs TRBV2 and TRBJ2-3; D gene unclear. This CDR3 has 13 residues. Germline lookup yields CDR1 SNHLY and CDR2 FYNNEI. V lost 0 bases and J lost 8, with 9 bases in between. CDR3 residues: CASSEASLSTQYF. The CDR3 nucleotides are TGTGCCAGCAGTGAAGCGTCTCTTTCTACGCAGTATTTT.

This rearrangement joins TRBV5-6 to TRBJ1-3, with a possible D match to TRBD1 (5 bases). Trimming left V 6 bases short and J 9 bases short, with 16 bases between. CDR3 length: 13 amino acids. Germline loops: CDR1 SGHDT, CDR2 YYEEEE. The CDR3 sequence is CASNLGRVGTIYF. The CDR3 DNA is TGTGCCAGCAACCTTGGCAGGGTGGGCACCATATATTTT.

The rearrangement uses TRBV5-1 and TRBJ2-7; D might be TRBD2 (6 bases). Germline loops: CDR1 SGHRS, CDR2 YFSETQ. The CDR3 runs to 13 residues. V was pared by 0 bases and J by 7 bases, with 11 bases between. The CDR3 is CASSLAVRGEQYF. The CDR3 DNA follows: TGCGCCAGCAGCTTGGCCGTTCGGGGGGAGCAGTACTTC.

V gene TRBV5-1 combines with J gene TRBJ2-3; 8 nucleotides line up with TRBD2. The V gene end was trimmed by 0 bases and the J gene end by 2 bases; junction bases not matched to a gene: 5. The CDR3 length is 16 residues. The V gene's germline CDR1 is SGHRS and CDR2 YFSETQ. For the CDR3, the DNA is TGCGCCAGCAGCTTGGCAGGCGGGGGGTACACAGATACGCAGTATTTT. The encoded protein is CASSLAGGGYTDTQYF.

The V and J genes are TRBV19 and TRBJ2-7; 7 positions match TRBD2. The CDR3 covers 14 residues. CDR1 LNHDA and CDR2 SQIVND come from the germline V gene (reference sequence). The junction had 8 bases not matched to a gene; V was cut back by 4 bases and J by 5 bases. The CDR3 sequence is CASSTGGRGNEQYF. The DNA for the CDR3 is TGTGCCAGTAGTACTGGCGGGAGAGGGAACGAGCAGTACTTC.

The rearrangement joins TRBV3-1 (or the pseudogene TRBV3-2) to TRBJ1-1, with TRBD1 as a possible D gene (5 bases). V shed 1 base and J shed 4 bases, with 10 bases lying between them. The CDR3 is 14 residues long. Germline CDR1 LGHDT, CDR2 YNNKEL (reference sequence). Written as DNA, the CDR3 is TGTGCCAGCAGCCAAGCGGTGGGGGGCACTGAAGCTTTCTTT. It specifies CASSQAVGGTEAFF.

The J gene is TRBJ1-6, the V gene TRBV9; D is perhaps TRBD1 (5 bases). From germline, CDR1 is SGDLS and CDR2 YYNGEE. This CDR3 contains 16 residues. Trimming pared 0 bases from V and 9 bases from J, leaving 16 bases between. The CDR3: CASSVDGGGTGSPLHF. Here the CDR3 DNA reads TGTGCCAGCAGCGTAGATGGGGGGGGGACGGGTTCACCCCTCCACTTT. The whole variable domain, remainder taken from reference TRBV9 and TRBJ1-6, is DSGVTQTPKHLITATGQRVTLRCSPRSGDLSVYWYQQSLDQGLQFLIQYYNGEERAKGNILERFSAQQFPDLHSELNLSSLELGDSALYFCASSVDGGGTGSPLHFGNGTRLTVT.

This clone was recorded only once. The chain employs TRBV11-3 and TRBJ1-2; 7 nucleotides line up with TRBD1. The ends lost 5 bases at V and 6 bases at J; junction bases unmatched: 6. CDR3 size: 13 residues. Germline values: CDR1 SGHNT, CDR2 YENEEA. The CDR3 reads CASSTRQGHGYTF. The CDR3 region has the DNA TGTGCCAGCAGCACCCGACAGGGACATGGCTACACCTTC. The whole variable domain, filled in from reference TRBV11-3 and TRBJ1-2, reads EAGVVQSPRYKIIEKKQPVAFWCNPISGHNTLYWYLQNLGQGPELLIRYENEEAVDDSQLPKDRFSAERLKGVDSTLKIQPAELGDSAVYLCASSTRQGHGYTFGSGTRLTVV.

The V and J genes are TRBV19 and TRBJ2-7; no clear D gene. Germline CDR1 is LNHDA and CDR2 is SQIVND (reference sequence). The V end lost 3 bases, the J end lost 3 bases, and 3 bases lay between the germline ends. The CDR3 is made up of 11 amino acids. CDR3: CASSINYEQYF. CDR3 nucleotides: TGTGCCAGTAGTATTAACTACGAGCAGTACTTC.

The chain couples TRBV3-1 (or the pseudogene TRBV3-2) to TRBJ1-1, with D possibly matching TRBD1 (6 bases). Trimming cost V 0 bases and J 0 bases, with 11 bases left between them. CDR1 is LGHDT and CDR2 is YNNKEL in the germline V gene (reference sequence). This CDR3 contains 16 residues. CDR3 nucleotide sequence: TGTGCCAGCAGCCAAGATGGTGGGGGCGTGAACACTGAAGCTTTCTTT. As protein: CASSQDGGGVNTEAFF.